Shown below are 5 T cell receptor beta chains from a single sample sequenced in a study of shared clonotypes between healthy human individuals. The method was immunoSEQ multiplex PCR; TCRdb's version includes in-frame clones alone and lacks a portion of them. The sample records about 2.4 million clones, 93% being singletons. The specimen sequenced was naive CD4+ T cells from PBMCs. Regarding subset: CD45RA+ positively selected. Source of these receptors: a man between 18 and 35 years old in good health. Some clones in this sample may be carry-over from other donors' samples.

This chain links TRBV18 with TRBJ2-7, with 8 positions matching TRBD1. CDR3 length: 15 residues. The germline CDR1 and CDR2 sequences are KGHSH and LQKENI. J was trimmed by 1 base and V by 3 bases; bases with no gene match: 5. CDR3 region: CASSPPTGGSYEQYF. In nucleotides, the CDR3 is TGTGCCAGCTCACCCCCTACAGGGGGTTCCTACGAGCAGTACTTC.

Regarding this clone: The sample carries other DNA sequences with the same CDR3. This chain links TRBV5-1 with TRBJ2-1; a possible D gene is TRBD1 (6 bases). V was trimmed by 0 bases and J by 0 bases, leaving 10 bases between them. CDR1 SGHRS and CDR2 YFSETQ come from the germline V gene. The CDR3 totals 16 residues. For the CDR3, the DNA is TGCGCCAGCAGCTTGGCAGGGGCAAGCTCCTACAATGAGCAGTTCTTC. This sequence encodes CASSLAGASSYNEQFF.

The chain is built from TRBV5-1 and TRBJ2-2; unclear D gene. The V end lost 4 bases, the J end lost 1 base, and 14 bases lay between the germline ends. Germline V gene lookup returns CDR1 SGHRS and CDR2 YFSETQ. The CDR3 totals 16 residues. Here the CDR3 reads CASSPRSNWNTGELFF. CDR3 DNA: TGCGCCAGCAGCCCCCGGAGCAACTGGAACACCGGGGAGCTGTTTTTT.

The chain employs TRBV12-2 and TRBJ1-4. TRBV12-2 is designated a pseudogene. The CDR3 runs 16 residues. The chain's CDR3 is CASRLKTYGGFEKLFF. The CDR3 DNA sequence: TGTGCAAGTCGCTTAAAGACCTACGGCGGCTTCGAAAAACTGTTTTTT.

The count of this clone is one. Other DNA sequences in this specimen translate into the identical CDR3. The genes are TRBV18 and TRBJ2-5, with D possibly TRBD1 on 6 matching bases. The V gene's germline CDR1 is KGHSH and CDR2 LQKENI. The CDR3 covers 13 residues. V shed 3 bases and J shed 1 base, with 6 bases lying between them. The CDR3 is CASSPTGQETQYF. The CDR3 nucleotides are TGTGCCAGCTCACCGACAGGCCAAGAGACCCAGTACTTC.